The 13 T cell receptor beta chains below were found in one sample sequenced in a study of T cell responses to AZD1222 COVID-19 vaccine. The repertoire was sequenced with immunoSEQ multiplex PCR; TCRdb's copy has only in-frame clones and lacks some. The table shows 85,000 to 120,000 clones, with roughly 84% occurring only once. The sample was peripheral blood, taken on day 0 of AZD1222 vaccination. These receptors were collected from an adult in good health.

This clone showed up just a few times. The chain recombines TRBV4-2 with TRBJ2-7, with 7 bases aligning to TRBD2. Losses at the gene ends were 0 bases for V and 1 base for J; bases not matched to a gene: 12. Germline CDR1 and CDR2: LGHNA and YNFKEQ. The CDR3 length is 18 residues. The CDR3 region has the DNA TGTGCCAGCAGCCAAGATGGTGGTAGCGGGTCTACGTCCTACGAGCAGTACTTC. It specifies CASSQDGGSGSTSYEQYF.

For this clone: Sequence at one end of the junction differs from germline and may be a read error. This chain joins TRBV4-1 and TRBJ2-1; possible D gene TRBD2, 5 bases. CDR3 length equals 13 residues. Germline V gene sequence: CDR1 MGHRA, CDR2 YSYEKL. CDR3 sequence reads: CASSQDLASWRIF. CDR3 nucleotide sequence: TGCGCCAGCAGCCAAGATCTGGCTAGCTGGCGGATCTTC.

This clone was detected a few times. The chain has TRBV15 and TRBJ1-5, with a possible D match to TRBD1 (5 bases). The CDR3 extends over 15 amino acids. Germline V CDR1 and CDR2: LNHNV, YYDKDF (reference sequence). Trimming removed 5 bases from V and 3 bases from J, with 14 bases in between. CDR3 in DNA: TGTGCCACCAGCCAAGGGCAGGGCCTCAATCAGCCCCAGCATTTT. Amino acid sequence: CATSQGQGLNQPQHF.

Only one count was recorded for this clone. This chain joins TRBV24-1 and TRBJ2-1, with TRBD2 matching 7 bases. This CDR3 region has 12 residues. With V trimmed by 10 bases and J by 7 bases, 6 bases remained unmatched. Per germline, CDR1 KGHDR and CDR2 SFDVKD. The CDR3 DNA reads TGTGCCACTTCGACTAGCAATAATGAGCAGTTCTTC. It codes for CATSTSNNEQFF.

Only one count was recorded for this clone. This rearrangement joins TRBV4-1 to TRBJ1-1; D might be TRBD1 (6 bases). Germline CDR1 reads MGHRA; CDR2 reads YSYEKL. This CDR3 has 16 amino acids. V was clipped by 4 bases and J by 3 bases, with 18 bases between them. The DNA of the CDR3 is TGCGCCAGCAGCCGAAACAGAAGAGGGGGGGACACTGAAGCTTTCTTT. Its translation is CASSRNRRGGDTEAFF.

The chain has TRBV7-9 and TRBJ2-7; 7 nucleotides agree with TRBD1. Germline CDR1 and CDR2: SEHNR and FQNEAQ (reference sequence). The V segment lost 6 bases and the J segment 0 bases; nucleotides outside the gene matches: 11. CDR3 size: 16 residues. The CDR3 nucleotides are TGTGCCAGCAGTCCTCCCGACAGGGAACTCTCCTACGAGCAGTACTTC. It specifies CASSPPDRELSYEQYF. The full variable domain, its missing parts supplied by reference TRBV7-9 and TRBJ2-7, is DTGVSQNPRHKITKRGQNVTFRCDPISEHNRLYWYRQTLGQGPEFLTYFQNEAQLEKSRLLSDRFSAERPKGSFSTLEIQRTEQGDSAMYLCASSPPDRELSYEQYFGPGTRLTVT.

The CDR3 loop is CASSQDGAVGEEAFF. In DNA form, the CDR3 reads TGCGCCAGCAGCCAAGATGGGGCGGTTGGGGAGGAAGCTTTCTTT. The chain links TRBV4-3 to TRBJ1-1, with a weak D call TRBD1 (5 bases). Germline CDR1 reads LGHNA; CDR2 reads YSLEER. V was clipped by 0 bases and J by 8 bases, with 16 bases between them. The CDR3 totals 15 residues.

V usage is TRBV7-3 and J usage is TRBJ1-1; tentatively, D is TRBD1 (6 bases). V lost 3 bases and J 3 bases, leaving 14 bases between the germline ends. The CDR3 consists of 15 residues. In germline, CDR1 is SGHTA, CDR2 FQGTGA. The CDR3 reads CASSFQGKGDTEAFF. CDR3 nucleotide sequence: TGTGCCAGCAGCTTTCAGGGGAAGGGTGACACTGAAGCTTTCTTT.

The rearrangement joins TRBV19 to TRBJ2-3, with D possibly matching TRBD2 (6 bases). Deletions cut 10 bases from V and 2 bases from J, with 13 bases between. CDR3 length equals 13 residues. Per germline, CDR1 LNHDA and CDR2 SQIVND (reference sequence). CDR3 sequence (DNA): TGTGCCACCGGAAGGACTAACACAGATACGCAGTATTTT. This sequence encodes CATGRTNTDTQYF. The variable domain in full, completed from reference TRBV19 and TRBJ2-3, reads DGGITQSPKYLFRKEGQNVTLSCEQNLNHDAMYWYRQDPGQGLRLIYYSQIVNDFQKGDIAEGYSVSREKKESFPLTVTSAQKNPTAFYLCATGRTNTDTQYFGPGTRLTVL.

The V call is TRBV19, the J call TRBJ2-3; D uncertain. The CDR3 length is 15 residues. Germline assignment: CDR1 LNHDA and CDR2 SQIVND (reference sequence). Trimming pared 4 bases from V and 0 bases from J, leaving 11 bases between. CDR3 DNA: TGTGCCAGTAGTAAGATAACTACTAGCACAGATACGCAGTATTTT. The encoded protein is CASSKITTSTDTQYF. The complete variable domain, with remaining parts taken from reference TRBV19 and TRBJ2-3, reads DGGITQSPKYLFRKEGQNVTLSCEQNLNHDAMYWYRQDPGQGLRLIYYSQIVNDFQKGDIAEGYSVSREKKESFPLTVTSAQKNPTAFYLCASSKITTSTDTQYFGPGTRLTVL.

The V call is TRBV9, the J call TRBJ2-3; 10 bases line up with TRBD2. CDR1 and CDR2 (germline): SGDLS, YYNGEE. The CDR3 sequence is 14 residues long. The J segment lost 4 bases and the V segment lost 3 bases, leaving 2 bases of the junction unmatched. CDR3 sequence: CASSESGGADTQYF. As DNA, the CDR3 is TGTGCCAGCAGCGAAAGCGGGGGGGCAGATACGCAGTATTTT.

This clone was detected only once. Here the CDR3 reads CAISDGWETQYF. The CDR3 DNA reads TGTGCCATCAGTGACGGCTGGGAGACCCAGTACTTC. The rearrangement links TRBV10-3 to TRBJ2-5; D is unclear. Trimming pared 3 bases from V and 5 bases from J, leaving 7 bases between. Germline CDR1 ENHRY, CDR2 SYGVKD. The CDR3 covers 12 residues.

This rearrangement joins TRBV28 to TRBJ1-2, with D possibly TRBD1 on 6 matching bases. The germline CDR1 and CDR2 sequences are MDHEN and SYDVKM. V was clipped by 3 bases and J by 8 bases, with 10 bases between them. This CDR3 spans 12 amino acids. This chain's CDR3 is CASSLRTEGYTF. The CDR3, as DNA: TGTGCCAGCAGTTTGAGGACAGAAGGCTACACCTTC.